The 27 T cell receptor beta chains given below trace back to one sample, sequenced in a study of CD8+ T cells in alopecia areata. TCR sequencing used cDNA made by reverse transcription of extracted RNA. Produced via immunoSEQ multiplex PCR; TCRdb's table is partial and in-frame only. The sample lists roughly 230,000 clones, around 43% occurring once. Stated treatment: oral pan-JAK inhibitor, 5-10 mg twice daily. The sample was CD4+ T cells sorted from blood, taken at approximately week 36, from a patient treated with tofacitinib. Receptor source: a human donor with alopecia areata.

This chain uses TRBV4-1 with TRBJ1-2; 8 bases align to TRBD1. There are 17 residues in the CDR3. J lost 8 bases, V lost 0 bases, and 14 bases had no gene match. The V gene's germline CDR1 is MGHRA and CDR2 YSYEKL. The CDR3 DNA follows: TGCGCCAGCAGCCAAGAAGGCAGGGGGCCCTTTTCTCAAGGCTACACCTTC. Protein product: CASSQEGRGPFSQGYTF.

The J gene is TRBJ2-1, the V gene TRBV14; D is perhaps TRBD2 (6 bases). CDR3 length: 15 residues. Germline V gives CDR1 SGHDN, CDR2 FVKESK. V was clipped by 0 bases and J by 3 bases, with 9 bases between them. CDR3: CASSQDRGIYNEQFF. CDR3 coding DNA: TGTGCCAGCAGCCAAGATCGGGGGATCTACAATGAGCAGTTCTTC. Drawing the rest from reference TRBV14 and TRBJ2-1, the complete variable domain is EAGVTQFPSHSVIEKGQTVTLRCDPISGHDNLYWYRRVMGKEIKFLLHFVKESKQDESGMPNNRFLAERTGGTYSTLKVQPAELEDSGVYFCASSQDRGIYNEQFFGPGTRLTVL.

This rearrangement joins TRBV29-1 to TRBJ2-1; no firm D call. V gave up 5 bases and J gave up 0 bases, with 20 bases separating them. CDR3 length equals 17 residues. Per germline, CDR1 SQVTM and CDR2 ANQGSEA. CDR3 nucleotide sequence: TGCAGCGTTCAACCTCGCCCGGCGGTCGGCTCCTACAATGAGCAGTTCTTC. This translates into CSVQPRPAVGSYNEQFF.

In this sample, this clone turned up once. This chain links TRBV5-1 with TRBJ2-5; possibly TRBD2 for D (6 bases). V was shortened by 2 bases and J by 2 bases, with 13 bases between the two germline ends. This CDR3 has 15 amino acids. Germline V lookup: CDR1 SGHRS, CDR2 YFSETQ. CDR3 amino acids: CASSFLPGRQETQYF. The DNA of the CDR3 is TGCGCCAGCAGCTTCTTGCCAGGGAGGCAAGAGACCCAGTACTTC. The variable domain in full, with the rest retrieved from reference TRBV5-1 and TRBJ2-5, is KAGVTQTPRYLIKTRGQQVTLSCSPISGHRSVSWYQQTPGQGLQFLFEYFSETQRNKGNFPGRFSGRQFSNSRSEMNVSTLELGDSALYLCASSFLPGRQETQYFGPGTRLLVL.

The chain employs TRBV5-1 and TRBJ2-2; D possibly corresponds to TRBD2 (6 bases). In germline, CDR1 is SGHRS, CDR2 YFSETQ. This CDR3 has 14 residues. Trimming took off 5 bases at V and 4 bases at J, with 12 bases between the two ends. The CDR3 region has the DNA TGCGCCAGCAGTGGGCTAGCGACCACCGGGGAGCTGTTTTTT. Amino acids: CASSGLATTGELFF.

The V and J genes are TRBV4-1 and TRBJ1-3; D is uncertain. The CDR3 spans 15 residues. Trimming stripped 0 bases from V and 2 bases from J, with 8 bases between. CDR1 and CDR2 (germline): MGHRA, YSYEKL. In nucleotides, the CDR3 is TGCGCCAGCAGCCAAGATAGGGTTGCTGGAAACACCATATATTTT. It specifies CASSQDRVAGNTIYF.

The chain links TRBV2 to TRBJ2-2, with D perhaps matching TRBD1 (5 bases). CDR3 length: 15 residues. Trimming removed 4 bases at V and 7 bases at J, with 16 bases between. The V gene's germline CDR1 is SNHLY and CDR2 FYNNEI. CDR3 sequence reads: CASSVVRESGGELFF. For the CDR3, the DNA is TGTGCCAGCAGTGTGGTCAGGGAATCGGGCGGGGAGCTGTTTTTT.

In its sample, this clone was seen a few times. The J gene is TRBJ2-1, the V gene TRBV7-2, with TRBD2 identical over 7 bases. The J segment lost 8 bases and the V segment lost 5 bases, leaving 6 bases of the junction unmatched. CDR1 SGHTA and CDR2 FQGNSA come from the germline V gene. The CDR3 sequence is 13 residues long. CDR3 DNA: TGTGCCAGCAGCCTGGGGGGGAGGGATGAGCAGTTCTTC. Residues: CASSLGGRDEQFF.

The J gene is TRBJ1-1, the V gene TRBV30; D unresolved. Trimming stripped 3 bases from V and 0 bases from J, with 17 bases between. The germline CDR1 and CDR2 sequences are GTSNPN and SVGIG (reference sequence). This CDR3 region has 16 residues. Written as DNA, the CDR3 is TGTGCCTGGAGCAACGGCTTTACGGCTCTGAACACTGAAGCTTTCTTT. Protein product: CAWSNGFTALNTEAFF.

The chain combines TRBV4-3 with TRBJ2-3; 8 bases map to TRBD1. Germline trimming cut 0 bases from V and 1 base from J; bases unmatched to any gene: 3. Germline V gene data show CDR1 as LGHNA and CDR2 as YSLEER. There are 16 residues in the CDR3. CDR3 sequence reads: CASSQDGQGGTDTQYF. The CDR3 nucleotides read TGCGCCAGCAGCCAAGATGGACAGGGCGGCACAGATACGCAGTATTTT.

This clone showed up just a few times. The V and J genes are TRBV4-3 and TRBJ2-1; D gene ambiguous. The CDR3 totals 14 residues. Trimming took off 0 bases at V and 6 bases at J, with 9 bases between the two ends. CDR1 and CDR2 (germline): LGHNA, YSLEER. The CDR3 coding sequence is TGCGCCAGCAGCCAAGATCGTCACTCCAATGAGCAGTTCTTC. Its translation is CASSQDRHSNEQFF.

The rearrangement links TRBV2 to TRBJ1-2, with 7 bases lining up with TRBD1. From germline, CDR1 is SNHLY and CDR2 FYNNEI. The CDR3 sequence is 13 residues long. V lost 6 bases and J lost 4; bases outside the gene matches: 5. In DNA form, the CDR3 reads TGTGCCAGCAGAGAGGGACAGAGCTATGGCTACACCTTC. It codes for CASREGQSYGYTF.

The CDR3 DNA is TGTGCCAGCAGCAAAGACAGGACTTCTAACTATGGCTACACCTTC. Encoded protein: CASSKDRTSNYGYTF. The chain uses TRBV7-2 and TRBJ1-2, with a tentative D call TRBD1 (6 bases). Trimming stripped 5 bases from V and 0 bases from J, with 13 bases between. CDR1 is SGHTA, CDR2 FQGNSA, per germline. The CDR3 is 15 amino acids.

The rearrangement joins TRBV6-5 to TRBJ2-5; possible D gene TRBD1, 6 bases. This CDR3 comprises 13 residues. V was shortened by 6 bases and J by 4 bases, with 12 bases between the two germline ends. CDR1 and CDR2 from the germline V gene are MNHEY and SVGAGI. Written as DNA, the CDR3 is TGTGCCAGCAGCTTAACAGGGAGAGAGACCCAGTACTTC. Its protein is CASSLTGRETQYF.

This clone was found a few times. V and J are TRBV7-2 and TRBJ2-7; tentative D call: TRBD2 (6 bases). The CDR3 has 16 amino acids. Germline V CDR1 and CDR2: SGHTA, FQGNSA. The V end was cut by 4 bases, the J end by 5 bases, with 21 bases between. The CDR3 sequence is CASSSLLARFLNEQYF. The CDR3 nucleotides are TGTGCCAGCAGCTCGCTGCTAGCGCGTTTTTTGAACGAGCAGTACTTC.

This chain joins TRBV28 and TRBJ2-7; maybe TRBD2 (5 bases). The CDR3 length is 11 residues. CDR1 is MDHEN, CDR2 SYDVKM, per germline. V was clipped by 3 bases and J by 5 bases, with 5 bases between them. The CDR3 loop reads CASSLRDEQYF. The DNA for the CDR3 is TGTGCCAGCAGTTTGAGGGACGAGCAGTACTTC.

The gene calls are TRBV19 and TRBJ2-3; either TRBD1 or TRBD2 may supply D (5 bases each). CDR1 LNHDA and CDR2 SQIVND come from the germline V gene (reference sequence). V was cut by 4 bases and J by 6 bases, with 14 bases left in between. There are 14 residues in the CDR3. CDR3 sequence (DNA): TGTGCCAGTAGTACGGGGCGGCATCCGGATACGCAGTATTTT. This codes for CASSTGRHPDTQYF.

The J gene is TRBJ2-3, the V gene TRBV29-1; 8 bases map to TRBD2. Germline CDR1 reads SQVTM; CDR2 reads ANQGSEA. The CDR3 sequence is 14 residues long. V shed 7 bases, J shed 2 bases, and the junction held 8 bases outside the gene matches. In DNA, the CDR3 is TGCAGCGCGGGAGCGGGAGTGAACACAGATACGCAGTATTTT. Amino acids: CSAGAGVNTDTQYF.

This clone was counted many times. CDR3 loop: CASSFEAEQFF. The CDR3 DNA reads as TGTGCCAGCAGTTTTGAGGCTGAGCAGTTCTTC. The genes are TRBV27 and TRBJ2-1; D not certain. V lost 3 bases and J 9 bases, leaving 6 bases between the germline ends. The CDR3 length is 11 residues. CDR1 MNHEY and CDR2 SMNVEV come from the germline V gene (reference sequence).

V usage is TRBV11-2 and J usage is TRBJ2-3; 14 bases line up with TRBD2. This CDR3 is 16 amino acids long. The trim removed 5 bases at V and 4 bases at J, leaving 5 bases unmatched. Germline lookup yields CDR1 SGHAT and CDR2 FQNNGV. The CDR3 coding sequence is TGTGCCAGCAGCCGGGGACTAGCGGGAGCCCCAGATACGCAGTATTTT. Amino acids: CASSRGLAGAPDTQYF.

This clone has more than one count but fewer than ten. The V gene is TRBV23-1, the J gene TRBJ2-3; D remains unclear. TRBV23-1 belongs to the ORF category, with a function that is uncertain. This CDR3 spans 16 amino acids. V was shortened by 1 base and J by 0 bases, with 11 bases between the two germline ends. This CDR3 reads CASSQLGADSTDTQYF. DNA for the CDR3: TGCGCCAGCAGTCAATTAGGTGCGGATAGCACAGATACGCAGTATTTT.

The V gene is TRBV14, the J gene TRBJ2-3; TRBD1 or TRBD2 may be the D gene (5 bases each). Germline loops: CDR1 SGHDN, CDR2 FVKESK. V lost 3 bases and J 0 bases, leaving 7 bases between the germline ends. The CDR3 consists of 14 residues. The CDR3 protein is CASSHGDSTDTQYF. The CDR3 DNA is TGTGCCAGCAGCCACGGGGACAGCACAGATACGCAGTATTTT.

This clone was counted only a few times. The V call is TRBV5-1, the J call TRBJ2-7; TRBD1 aligns across 9 bases. The V segment lost 4 bases and the J segment 3 bases; nucleotides outside the gene matches: 5. Germline V gene data show CDR1 as SGHRS and CDR2 as YFSETQ. The length of the CDR3 is 14 residues. The CDR3 DNA follows: TGCGCCAGCAGCCCACGACAGGGGGACTACGAGCAGTACTTC. Translated: CASSPRQGDYEQYF.

The rearrangement links TRBV10-3 to TRBJ2-7; D unresolved. Trimming cost V 5 bases and J 7 bases, with 9 bases left between them. Germline CDR1 and CDR2: ENHRY and SYGVKD. The CDR3 totals 11 residues. The CDR3 region is CAISNKWEQYF. The CDR3 DNA is TGTGCCATCAGTAATAAATGGGAGCAGTACTTC.

J is TRBJ1-5 and V is TRBV20-1; no firm D call. The CDR3 is 10 amino acids. Per germline, CDR1 DFQATT and CDR2 SNEGSKA (reference sequence). Trimming removed 6 bases at V and 4 bases at J, with 4 bases between. CDR3 loop: CSAGNQPQHF. The CDR3 DNA reads TGCAGTGCCGGAAATCAGCCCCAGCATTTT.

This chain uses TRBV5-1 with TRBJ2-5; 8 bases match TRBD1. Unmatched junction bases numbered 3, after V lost 4 bases and J lost 4 bases. The CDR3 is made up of 13 amino acids. CDR1 SGHRS and CDR2 YFSETQ come from the germline V gene. CDR3 nucleotide sequence: TGCGCCAGCAGCAACGACAGGGGAGAGACCCAGTACTTC. Translating it yields CASSNDRGETQYF.

This clone was observed a handful of times. J is TRBJ1-1 and V is TRBV9; the match to TRBD1 covers 9 bases. Per germline, CDR1 SGDLS and CDR2 YYNGEE. This CDR3 is built from 16 residues. Trimming removed 4 bases from V and 1 base from J; junction bases left unmatched: 8. The CDR3 DNA reads TGTGCCAGCAGCTATAACGAGGACAGGGGGAACACTGAAGCTTTCTTT. This encodes CASSYNEDRGNTEAFF.